These T cell receptor beta chains were read from a single sample in a study of shared clonotypes between healthy human individuals. The assay was immunoSEQ multiplex PCR, and TCRdb's table has in-frame clones only and misses some. This table has roughly 1,600,000 clones, 98% appearing once. The sample comprised naive CD4+ T cells sorted from blood. The source is a man aged 25-45 years in good health. CDR3s include the opening cysteine and the closing phenylalanine or tryptophan. D genes are given only for firm matches.

v_gene: TRBV7-9; j_gene: TRBJ1-2; d_gene: .; CDR3aa: CASSVSTGLRGYTF
v_gene: TRBV29-1; j_gene: TRBJ2-7; d_gene: .; CDR3aa: CSARVVGKAYEQYF
v_gene: TRBV7-3; j_gene: TRBJ1-5; d_gene: .; CDR3aa: CASSSNRASNQPQHF
v_gene: TRBV7-6; j_gene: TRBJ2-7; d_gene: TRBD1; CDR3aa: CASSSNRDRGFYEQYF
v_gene: TRBV18; j_gene: TRBJ2-2; d_gene: .; CDR3aa: CASSPLADIYTGELFF
v_gene: TRBV5-5; j_gene: TRBJ2-3; d_gene: TRBD2; CDR3aa: CASSRLAGLTDTQYF
v_gene: TRBV7-3; j_gene: TRBJ2-7; d_gene: TRBD2; CDR3aa: CASSEQAGGPYEQYF
v_gene: TRBV9; j_gene: TRBJ2-7; d_gene: .; CDR3aa: CASSVGGFVYEQYF
v_gene: TRBV7-2; j_gene: TRBJ2-7; d_gene: TRBD2; CDR3aa: CASSIGLGIETSYEQYF
v_gene: TRBV15; j_gene: TRBJ2-7; d_gene: .; CDR3aa: CATSRDLVSWYF
v_gene: TRBV10-1; j_gene: TRBJ1-3; d_gene: .; CDR3aa: CASSEAPGGNTIYF
v_gene: TRBV28; j_gene: TRBJ2-2; d_gene: TRBD1; CDR3aa: CASTRGNGELFF
v_gene: TRBV9; j_gene: TRBJ1-5; d_gene: TRBD1; CDR3aa: CASSLTGEGEPQHF
v_gene: TRBV5-6; j_gene: TRBJ2-2; d_gene: .; CDR3aa: CASSQDLFNTGELFF
v_gene: TRBV5-8; j_gene: TRBJ2-1; d_gene: TRBD2; CDR3aa: CASPSSGRSHNEQFF
v_gene: TRBV5-1; j_gene: TRBJ2-7; d_gene: .; CDR3aa: CASSLGAGNAYEQYF
v_gene: TRBV6-1; j_gene: TRBJ1-5; d_gene: .; CDR3aa: CASSELIGGVSNQPQHF
v_gene: TRBV5-8; j_gene: TRBJ2-1; d_gene: TRBD2; CDR3aa: CASSFRREYNEQFF
v_gene: TRBV27; j_gene: TRBJ1-5; d_gene: .; CDR3aa: CASSLRSAPNQPQHF
v_gene: TRBV14; j_gene: TRBJ2-7; d_gene: .; CDR3aa: CASSQGPGHYEQYF
v_gene: TRBV5-1; j_gene: TRBJ2-7; d_gene: TRBD1; CDR3aa: CASREGAYEQYF